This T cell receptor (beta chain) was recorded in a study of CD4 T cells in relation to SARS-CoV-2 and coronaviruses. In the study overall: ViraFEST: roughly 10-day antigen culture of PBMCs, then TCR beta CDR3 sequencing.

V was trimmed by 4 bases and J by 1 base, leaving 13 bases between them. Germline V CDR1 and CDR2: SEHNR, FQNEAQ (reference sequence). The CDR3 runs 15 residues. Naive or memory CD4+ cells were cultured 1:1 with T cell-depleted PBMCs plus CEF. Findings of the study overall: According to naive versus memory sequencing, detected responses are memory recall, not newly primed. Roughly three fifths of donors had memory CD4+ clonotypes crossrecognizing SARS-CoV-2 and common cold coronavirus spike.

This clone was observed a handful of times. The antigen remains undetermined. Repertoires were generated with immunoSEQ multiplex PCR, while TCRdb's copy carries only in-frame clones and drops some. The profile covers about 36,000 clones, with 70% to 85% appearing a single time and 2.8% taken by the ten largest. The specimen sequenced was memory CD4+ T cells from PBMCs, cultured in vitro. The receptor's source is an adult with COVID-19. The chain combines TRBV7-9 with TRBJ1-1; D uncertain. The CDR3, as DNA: TGTGCCAGCAGCTCGTTAGAGGGAAAGAACACTGAAGCTTTCTTT. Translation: CASSSLEGKNTEAFF.